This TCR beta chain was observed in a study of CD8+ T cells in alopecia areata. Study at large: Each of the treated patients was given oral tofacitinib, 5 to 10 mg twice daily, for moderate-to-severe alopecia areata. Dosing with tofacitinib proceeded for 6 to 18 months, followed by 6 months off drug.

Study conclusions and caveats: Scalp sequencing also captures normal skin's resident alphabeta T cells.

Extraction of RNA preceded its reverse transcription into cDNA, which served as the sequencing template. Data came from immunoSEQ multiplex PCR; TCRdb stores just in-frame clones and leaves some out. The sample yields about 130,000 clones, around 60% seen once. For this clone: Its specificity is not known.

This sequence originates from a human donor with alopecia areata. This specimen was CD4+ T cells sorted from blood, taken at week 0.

The CDR3 loop reads CAISESTQGADTQYF. The CDR3 DNA follows: TGTGCCATCAGTGAATCTACACAGGGGGCAGATACGCAGTATTTT. The chain carries TRBV10-3 and TRBJ2-3, with 8 positions matching TRBD1. The V gene end was trimmed by 3 bases and the J gene end by 4 bases; junction bases not matched to a gene: 6. Germline CDR1 reads ENHRY; CDR2 reads SYGVKD. CDR3 length: 15 amino acids.